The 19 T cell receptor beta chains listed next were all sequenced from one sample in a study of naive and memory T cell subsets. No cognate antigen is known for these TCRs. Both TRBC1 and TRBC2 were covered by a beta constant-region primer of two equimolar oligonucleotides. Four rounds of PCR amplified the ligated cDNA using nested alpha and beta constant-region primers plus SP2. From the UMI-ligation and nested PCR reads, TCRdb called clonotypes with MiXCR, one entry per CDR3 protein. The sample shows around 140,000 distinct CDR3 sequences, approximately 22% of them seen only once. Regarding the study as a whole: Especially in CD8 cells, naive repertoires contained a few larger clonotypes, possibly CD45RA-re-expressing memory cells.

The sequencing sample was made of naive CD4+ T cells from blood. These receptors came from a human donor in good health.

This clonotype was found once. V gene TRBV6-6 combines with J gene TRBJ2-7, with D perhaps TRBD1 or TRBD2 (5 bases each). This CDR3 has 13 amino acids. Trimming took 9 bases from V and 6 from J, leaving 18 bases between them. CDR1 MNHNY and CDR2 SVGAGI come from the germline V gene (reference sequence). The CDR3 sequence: CARSRDLFSEQYF. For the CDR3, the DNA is TGTGCCAGAAGCCGGGACCTCTTTTCCGAGCAGTACTTC.

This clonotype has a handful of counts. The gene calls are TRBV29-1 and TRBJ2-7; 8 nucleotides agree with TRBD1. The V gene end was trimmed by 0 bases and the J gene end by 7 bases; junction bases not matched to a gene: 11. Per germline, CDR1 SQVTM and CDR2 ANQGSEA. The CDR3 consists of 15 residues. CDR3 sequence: CSVEDQGQGAWEQYF. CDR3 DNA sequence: TGCAGCGTTGAAGACCAAGGACAGGGTGCGTGGGAGCAGTACTTC.

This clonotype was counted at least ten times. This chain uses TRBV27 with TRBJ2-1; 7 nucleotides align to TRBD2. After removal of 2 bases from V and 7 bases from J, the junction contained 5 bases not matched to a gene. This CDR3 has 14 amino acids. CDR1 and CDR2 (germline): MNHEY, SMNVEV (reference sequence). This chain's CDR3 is CASSLGRAGNEQFF. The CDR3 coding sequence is TGTGCCAGCAGTTTAGGGAGGGCTGGAAATGAGCAGTTCTTC.

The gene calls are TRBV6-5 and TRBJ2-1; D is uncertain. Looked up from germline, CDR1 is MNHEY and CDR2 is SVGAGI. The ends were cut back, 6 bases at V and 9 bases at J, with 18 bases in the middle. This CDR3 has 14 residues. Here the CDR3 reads CASRPRSSATEQFF. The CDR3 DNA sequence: TGTGCCAGCAGGCCCCGATCATCTGCGACTGAGCAGTTCTTC.

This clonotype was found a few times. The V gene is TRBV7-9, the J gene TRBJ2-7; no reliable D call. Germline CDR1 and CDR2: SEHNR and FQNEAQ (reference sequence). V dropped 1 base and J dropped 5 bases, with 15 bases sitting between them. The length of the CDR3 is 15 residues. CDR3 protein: CASSLGRARLNEQYF. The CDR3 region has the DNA TGTGCCAGCAGCTTAGGCCGGGCGCGTTTGAACGAGCAGTACTTC.

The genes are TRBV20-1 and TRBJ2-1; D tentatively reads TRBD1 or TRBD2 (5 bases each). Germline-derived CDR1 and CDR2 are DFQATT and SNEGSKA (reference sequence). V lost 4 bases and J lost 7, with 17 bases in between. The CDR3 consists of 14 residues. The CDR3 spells CSAIPGPPKNEQFF. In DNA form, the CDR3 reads TGCAGTGCTATCCCGGGACCCCCTAAGAATGAGCAGTTCTTC.

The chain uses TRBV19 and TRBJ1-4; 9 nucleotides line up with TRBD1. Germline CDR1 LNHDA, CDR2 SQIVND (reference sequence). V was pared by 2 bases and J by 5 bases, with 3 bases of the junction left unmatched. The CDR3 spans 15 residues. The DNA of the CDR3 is TGTGCCAGTAGTATAATTGGGACAGGGAATGAAAAACTGTTTTTT. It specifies CASSIIGTGNEKLFF.

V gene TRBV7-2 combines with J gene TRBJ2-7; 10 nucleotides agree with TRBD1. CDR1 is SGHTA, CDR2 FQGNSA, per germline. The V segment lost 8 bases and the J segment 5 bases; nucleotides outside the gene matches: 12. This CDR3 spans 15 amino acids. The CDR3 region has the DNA TGTGCCAGCGCTAACGGCGGGACAGGGGACCACGAGCAGTACTTC. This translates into CASANGGTGDHEQYF.

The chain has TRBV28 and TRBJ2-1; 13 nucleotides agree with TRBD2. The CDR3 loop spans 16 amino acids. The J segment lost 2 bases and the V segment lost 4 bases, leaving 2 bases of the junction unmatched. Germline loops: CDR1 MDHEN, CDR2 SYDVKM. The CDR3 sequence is CASSSGLAGAYNEQFF. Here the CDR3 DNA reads TGTGCCAGCAGTTCCGGACTAGCGGGGGCCTACAATGAGCAGTTCTTC.

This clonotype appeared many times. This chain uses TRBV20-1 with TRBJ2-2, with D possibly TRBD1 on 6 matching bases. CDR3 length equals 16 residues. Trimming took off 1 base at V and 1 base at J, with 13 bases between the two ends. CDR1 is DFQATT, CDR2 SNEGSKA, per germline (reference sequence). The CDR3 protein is CSARAYRALNTGELFF. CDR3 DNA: TGCAGTGCTAGAGCCTACAGGGCGTTGAACACCGGGGAGCTGTTTTTT.

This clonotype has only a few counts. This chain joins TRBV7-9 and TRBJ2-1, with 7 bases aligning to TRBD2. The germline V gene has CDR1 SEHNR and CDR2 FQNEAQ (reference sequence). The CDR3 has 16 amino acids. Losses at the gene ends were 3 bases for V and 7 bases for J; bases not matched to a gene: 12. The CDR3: CASSFLALALGNEQFF. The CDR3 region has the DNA TGTGCCAGCAGCTTTTTGGCACTAGCGCTCGGAAATGAGCAGTTCTTC.

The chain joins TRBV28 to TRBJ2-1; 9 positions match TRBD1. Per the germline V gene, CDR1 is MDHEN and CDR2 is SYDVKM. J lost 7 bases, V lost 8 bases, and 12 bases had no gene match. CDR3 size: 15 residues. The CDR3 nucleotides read TGTGCCAGCGGTGGGGACAGGGTAAAAGGTAATGAGCAGTTCTTC. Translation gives CASGGDRVKGNEQFF. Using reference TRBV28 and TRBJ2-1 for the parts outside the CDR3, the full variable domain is DVKVTQSSRYLVKRTGEKVFLECVQDMDHENMFWYRQDPGLGLRLIYFSYDVKMKEKGDIPEGYSVSREKKERFSLILESASTNQTSMYLCASGGDRVKGNEQFFGPGTRLTVL.

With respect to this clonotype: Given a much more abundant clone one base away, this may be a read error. The chain's CDR3 is CSARGPATYEQYF. The DNA for the CDR3 is TGCAGTGCTAGAGGGCCAGCGACCTACGAGCAGTACTTC. The rearrangement uses TRBV20-1 and TRBJ2-7; D is ambiguous. CDR3 size: 13 residues. The V gene's germline CDR1 is DFQATT and CDR2 SNEGSKA (reference sequence). Trimming shortened V by 1 base and J by 2 bases, and 9 bases separated the two germline ends.

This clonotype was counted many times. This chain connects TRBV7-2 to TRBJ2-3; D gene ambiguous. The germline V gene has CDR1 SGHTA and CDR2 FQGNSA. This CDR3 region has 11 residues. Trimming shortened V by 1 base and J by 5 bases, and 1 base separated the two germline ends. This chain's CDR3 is CASSLVDTQYF. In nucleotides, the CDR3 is TGTGCCAGCAGCTTAGTAGATACGCAGTATTTT.

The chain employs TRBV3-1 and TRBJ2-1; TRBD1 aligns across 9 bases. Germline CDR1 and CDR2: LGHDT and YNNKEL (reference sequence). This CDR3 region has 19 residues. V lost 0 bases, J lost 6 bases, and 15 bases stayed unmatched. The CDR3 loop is CASSQEDRGRILTINEQFF. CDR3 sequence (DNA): TGTGCCAGCAGCCAAGAGGACAGGGGAAGAATCCTAACTATCAATGAGCAGTTCTTC.

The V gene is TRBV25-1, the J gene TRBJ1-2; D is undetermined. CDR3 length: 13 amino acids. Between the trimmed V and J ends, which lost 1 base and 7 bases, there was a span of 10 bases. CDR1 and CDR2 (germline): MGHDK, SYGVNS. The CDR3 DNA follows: TGTGCCAGCAGTGAATGGGGAAGTTCTGGCTACACCTTC. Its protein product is CASSEWGSSGYTF.

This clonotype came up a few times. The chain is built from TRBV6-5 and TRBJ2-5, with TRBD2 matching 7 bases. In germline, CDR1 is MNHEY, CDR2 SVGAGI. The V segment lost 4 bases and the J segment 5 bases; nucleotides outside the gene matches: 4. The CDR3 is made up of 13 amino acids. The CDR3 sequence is CASSSGGSETQYF. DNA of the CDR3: TGTGCCAGCAGTTCGGGGGGTTCCGAGACCCAGTACTTC.

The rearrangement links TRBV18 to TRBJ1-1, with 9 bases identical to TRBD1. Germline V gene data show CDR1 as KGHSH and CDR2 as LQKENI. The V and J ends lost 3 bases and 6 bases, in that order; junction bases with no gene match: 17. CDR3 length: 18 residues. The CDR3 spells CASSPLGQGLGRNPEAFF. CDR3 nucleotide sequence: TGTGCCAGCTCACCCCTTGGACAGGGGTTGGGAAGAAACCCTGAAGCTTTCTTT.

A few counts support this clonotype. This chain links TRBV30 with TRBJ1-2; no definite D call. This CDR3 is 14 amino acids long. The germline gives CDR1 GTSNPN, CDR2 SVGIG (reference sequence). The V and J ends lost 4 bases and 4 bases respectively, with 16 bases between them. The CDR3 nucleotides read TGTGCCTGGATCGTCCCCGGAGCCCTCTATGGCTACACCTTC. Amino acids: CAWIVPGALYGYTF.